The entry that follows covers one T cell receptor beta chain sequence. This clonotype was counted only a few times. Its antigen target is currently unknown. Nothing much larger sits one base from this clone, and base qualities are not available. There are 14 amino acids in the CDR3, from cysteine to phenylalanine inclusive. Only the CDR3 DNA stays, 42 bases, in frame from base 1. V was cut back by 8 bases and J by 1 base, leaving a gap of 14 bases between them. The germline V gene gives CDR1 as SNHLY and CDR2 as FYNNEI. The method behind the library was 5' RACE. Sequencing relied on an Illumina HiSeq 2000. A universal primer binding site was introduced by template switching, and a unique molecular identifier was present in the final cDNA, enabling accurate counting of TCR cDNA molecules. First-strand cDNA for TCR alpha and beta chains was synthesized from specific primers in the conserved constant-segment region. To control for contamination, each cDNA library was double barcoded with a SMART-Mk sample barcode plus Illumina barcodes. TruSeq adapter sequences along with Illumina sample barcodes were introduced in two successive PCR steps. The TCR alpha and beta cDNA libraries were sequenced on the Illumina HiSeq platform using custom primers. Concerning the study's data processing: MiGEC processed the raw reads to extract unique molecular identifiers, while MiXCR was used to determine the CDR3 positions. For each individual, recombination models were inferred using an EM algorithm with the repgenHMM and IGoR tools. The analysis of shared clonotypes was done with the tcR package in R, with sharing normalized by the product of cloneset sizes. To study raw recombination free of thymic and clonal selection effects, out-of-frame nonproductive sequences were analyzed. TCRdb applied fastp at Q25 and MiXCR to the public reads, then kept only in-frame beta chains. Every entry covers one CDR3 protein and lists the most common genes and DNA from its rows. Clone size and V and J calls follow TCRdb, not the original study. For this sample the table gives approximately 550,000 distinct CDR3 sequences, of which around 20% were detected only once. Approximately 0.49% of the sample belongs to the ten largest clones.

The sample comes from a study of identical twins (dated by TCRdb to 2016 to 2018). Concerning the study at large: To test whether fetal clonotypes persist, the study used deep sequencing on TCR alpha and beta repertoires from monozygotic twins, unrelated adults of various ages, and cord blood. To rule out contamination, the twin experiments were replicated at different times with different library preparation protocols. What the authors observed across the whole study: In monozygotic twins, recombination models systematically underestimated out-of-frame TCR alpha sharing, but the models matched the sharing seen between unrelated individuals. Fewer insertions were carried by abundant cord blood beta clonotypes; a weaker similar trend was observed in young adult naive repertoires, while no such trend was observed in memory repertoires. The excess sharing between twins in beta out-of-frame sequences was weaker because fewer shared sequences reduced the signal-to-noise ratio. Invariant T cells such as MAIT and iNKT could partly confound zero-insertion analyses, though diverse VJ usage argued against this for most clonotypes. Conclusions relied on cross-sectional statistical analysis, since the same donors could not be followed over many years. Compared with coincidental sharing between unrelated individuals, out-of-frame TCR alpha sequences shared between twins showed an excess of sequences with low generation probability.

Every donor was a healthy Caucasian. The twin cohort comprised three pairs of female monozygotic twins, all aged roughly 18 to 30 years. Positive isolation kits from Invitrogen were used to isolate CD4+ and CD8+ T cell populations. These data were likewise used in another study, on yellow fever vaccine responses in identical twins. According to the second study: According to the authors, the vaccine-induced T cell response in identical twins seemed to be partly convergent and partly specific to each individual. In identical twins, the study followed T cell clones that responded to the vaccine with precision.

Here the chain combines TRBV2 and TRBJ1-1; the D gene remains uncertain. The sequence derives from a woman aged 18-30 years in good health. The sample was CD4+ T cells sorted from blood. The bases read TGTGCCAGCTATCCTAACGCGGGGAACACTGAAGCTTTCTTT. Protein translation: CASYPNAGNTEAFF.